This TCR beta chain came from a study of regulatory T cells in long-lasting Graves disease. Arm-PCR of CDR3 regions with iRepertoire HTBI primers generated TCR beta libraries. TCRdb re-called the multiplex PCR reads through MiXCR, storing one row per CDR3 protein. The sample lists about half a million distinct CDR3 sequences, around 12% occurring once. Germline assignment: CDR1 LGHNA and CDR2 YNFKEQ. This CDR3 has 16 amino acids. The ends were cut back, 0 bases at V and 4 bases at J, with 15 bases in the middle. Time point of the sample: newly diagnosed GD, antithyroid drugs for less than 3 months. The TCR library was made from RNA extracted from PBMCs. These data also formed part of another study, on T cells in Graves' hyperthyroidism and ophthalmopathy. From that report: Investigators excluded patients with uncontrolled infection, other autoimmune disease, pregnancy or lactation. Initially, a first-round RT-PCR of the TCR CDR3 employed the HTBI primer set.

The rearrangement links TRBV4-2 to TRBJ1-2; tentative D call: TRBD1 (5 bases). This TCR came from a woman in her twenties or thirties with Graves disease. The sample was peripheral blood mononuclear cells (PBMCs), taken at new diagnosis, from a patient treated with antithyroid drugs. The CDR3 sequence: CASSQDRAELSYGYTF. In DNA, the CDR3 is TGTGCCAGCAGCCAAGACAGGGCAGAGTTGTCCTATGGCTACACCTTC.